These T cell receptor beta chains were read from a single sample in a study of T cell responses to AZD1222 COVID-19 vaccine. Clones were sequenced by immunoSEQ multiplex PCR, and TCRdb holds only the in-frame ones, with some missing. The profile covers 110,000 or so clones, with roughly 90% appearing a single time and 4.2% taken by the ten largest. Sequencing used peripheral blood, obtained 28 days after the second dose of the MenACWY control vaccine. These receptors came from an adult who received the MenACWY meningococcal vaccine as a control. CDR3s include the opening cysteine and the closing phenylalanine or tryptophan. A D gene is named only where the DNA matches it firmly. Size tells how often a clone was seen (once, few, many) or the class of an expanded clone, and some rows leave it out.

TRBD2,TRBV7-9,.,TRBJ2-1,CASSLDGGGSSYNEQFF,TGTGCCAGCAGCTTAGATGGCGGGGGGAGCTCCTACAATGAGCAGTTCTTC
.,TRBV5-1,.,TRBJ2-5,CASSWGQETQYF,TGCGCCAGCAGCTGGGGCCAAGAGACCCAGTACTTC
TRBD2,TRBV27,.,TRBJ2-7,CASSSKRESYEQYF,TGTGCCAGCAGTTCTAAGCGGGAGAGCTACGAGCAGTACTTC
.,TRBV28,once,TRBJ1-2,CATRLGVRHYGYTF,TGTGCCACCAGGTTAGGAGTACGGCACTATGGCTACACCTTC
.,TRBV4-3,.,TRBJ1-2,CASSQSTVMRYGYTF,TGCGCCAGCAGCCAATCGACAGTGATGAGGTATGGCTACACCTTC
TRBD1,TRBV30,once,TRBJ2-2,CAWRTGRAGELFF,TGTGCCTGGAGGACAGGGCGGGCCGGGGAGCTGTTTTTT
.,TRBV9,.,TRBJ1-1,CASTGGNNMNTEAFF,TGTGCCAGCACGGGGGGAAACAACATGAACACTGAAGCTTTCTTT
TRBD1,TRBV28,once,TRBJ2-3,CASSRDRGGPDTQYF,TGTGCCAGCAGTAGAGACAGGGGGGGCCCAGATACGCAGTATTTT
TRBD1,TRBV28,.,TRBJ1-5,CASSLRVTGVQPQHF,TGTGCCAGCAGTTTACGGGTGACAGGGGTTCAGCCCCAGCATTTT
.,TRBV5-4,.,TRBJ1-2,CASSLEDGPYMGYTF,TGTGCCAGCAGCTTGGAGGACGGGCCTTATATGGGCTACACCTTC
.,TRBV9,.,TRBJ1-6,CASSVGMGGSPLHF,TGTGCCAGCAGCGTAGGAATGGGGGGATCACCCCTCCACTTT
TRBD1,TRBV19,once,TRBJ1-6,CASRRQGDSPLHF,TGTGCCAGTCGTCGGCAGGGGGATTCACCCCTCCACTTT
.,TRBV11-2,.,TRBJ2-1,CASSPTDTKGSEQFF,TGTGCCAGCAGCCCCACAGATACCAAGGGGAGTGAGCAGTTCTTC
.,TRBV28,.,TRBJ2-7,CATVGGSYEQYF,TGTGCCACCGTGGGGGGCTCCTACGAGCAGTACTTC
TRBD2,TRBV7-9,.,TRBJ2-1,CASSEGPGTSGHEQFF,TGTGCCAGCAGCGAGGGCCCCGGGACTAGCGGCCATGAGCAGTTCTTC
.,TRBV3-1/TRBV3-2,.,TRBJ1-1,CASSQSESPGTEAFF,TGTGCCAGCAGCCAAAGCGAGTCCCCGGGGACTGAAGCTTTCTTT
TRBD1,TRBV24-1,.,TRBJ2-2,CATSVATGGTGELFF,TGTGCCACCAGTGTGGCGACAGGGGGCACCGGGGAGCTGTTTTTT
.,TRBV5-1,.,TRBJ1-5,CASSLDGGEQPQHF,TGCGCCAGCAGCTTGGATGGAGGGGAACAGCCCCAGCATTTT
.,TRBV6-2/TRBV6-3,.,TRBJ1-4,CASSYRRVVTNEKLFF,TGTGCCAGCAGTTACCGTCGGGTGGTCACTAATGAAAAACTGTTTTTT
.,TRBV7-2,.,TRBJ1-5,CASSLGALSNQPQHF,TGTGCCAGCAGCTTAGGGGCTTTGAGCAATCAGCCCCAGCATTTT
TRBD1,TRBV2,.,TRBJ2-1,CASSEVAGGNEQFF,TGTGCCAGCAGTGAGGTTGCAGGGGGCAATGAGCAGTTCTTC
.,TRBV28,.,TRBJ2-7,CASSAPRGSSYEQYF,TGTGCCAGCAGTGCGCCCAGGGGTAGTTCCTACGAGCAGTACTTC
.,TRBV5-1,.,TRBJ1-6,CASSLAGGYNSPLHF,TGCGCCAGCAGCTTGGCAGGAGGCTATAATTCACCCCTCCACTTT
.,TRBV9,.,TRBJ2-2,CASSVYSAGELFF,TGTGCCAGCAGCGTATACAGCGCCGGGGAGCTGTTTTTT
TRBD1,TRBV14,.,TRBJ1-2,CASSPRTGLGYTF,TGTGCCAGCAGCCCGCGGACAGGGCTGGGCTACACCTTC
.,TRBV5-3,.,TRBJ1-5,CARSLGRSSNQPQHF,TGTGCCAGAAGCTTGGGACGGTCTAGCAATCAGCCCCAGCATTTT
.,TRBV10-3,.,TRBJ2-7,CAISGDNSLSYEQYF,TGTGCCATCAGTGGGGACAATTCCTTATCCTACGAGCAGTACTTC
.,TRBV14,.,TRBJ2-1,CASSQDSWGEQFF,TGTGCCAGCAGCCAGGACAGCTGGGGTGAGCAGTTCTTC
.,TRBV12-3/TRBV12-4,.,TRBJ1-1,CASNNLRFEAFF,TGTGCCAGCAACAATCTACGTTTCGAAGCTTTCTTT
.,TRBV12-3/TRBV12-4,.,TRBJ1-2,CASSSDRPYGYTF,TGTGCCAGCAGCAGTGACAGGCCCTATGGCTACACCTTC
TRBD1,TRBV19,.,TRBJ1-1,CASSPQGSTEAFF,TGTGCCAGTAGTCCACAGGGGAGCACTGAAGCTTTCTTT
TRBD1,TRBV2,.,TRBJ2-1,CARGTGTGKANEQFF,TGTGCCAGGGGAACCGGGACAGGGAAAGCCAATGAGCAGTTCTTC